The 23 T cell receptor beta chains listed next were all sequenced from one sample in a study of blood T cell repertoires in COVID-19. The protocol was immunoSEQ multiplex PCR, while the TCRdb copy is restricted to in-frame clones and leaves out a portion. The table lists about 40,000 clones, about 89% of them singletons. Sequencing was performed on peripheral blood. The receptors were sampled from a man in his forties or fifties with active COVID-19.

In this sample, this clone turned up once. This chain joins TRBV27 and TRBJ2-7, with a tentative D call TRBD2 (6 bases). The V gene's germline CDR1 is MNHEY and CDR2 SMNVEV (reference sequence). Trimming cost V 6 bases and J 1 base, with 10 bases left between them. The CDR3 loop spans 13 amino acids. The CDR3 is CASSTGTSYEQYF. The CDR3 region has the DNA TGTGCCAGCAGCACCGGGACTTCCTACGAGCAGTACTTC.

V gene TRBV4-1 combines with J gene TRBJ2-7; 12 bases match TRBD2. The germline V gene has CDR1 MGHRA and CDR2 YSYEKL. This CDR3 is built from 17 residues. V dropped 4 bases and J dropped 3; count of bases not matched to a gene: 10. The CDR3 is CASSPSQRLAGVYEQYF. DNA of the CDR3: TGCGCCAGCAGCCCCTCTCAAAGACTAGCGGGAGTCTACGAGCAGTACTTC.

The V and J genes are TRBV5-4 and TRBJ1-5, with D unclear. The V gene lost 2 bases and the J gene lost 4 bases, with 10 bases spanning the gap. The V gene's germline CDR1 is SGHNT and CDR2 YYREEE (reference sequence). This CDR3 has 14 residues. CDR3 sequence reads: CASSLAAGNQPQHF. In DNA form, the CDR3 reads TGTGCCAGCAGCTTAGCGGCCGGAAATCAGCCCCAGCATTTT.

The chain has TRBV9 and TRBJ2-1; TRBD2 is a possible D gene (5 bases). CDR3 size: 12 residues. The germline V and J ends were trimmed by 5 bases and 8 bases, with 11 bases remaining between them. Germline V gene data show CDR1 as SGDLS and CDR2 as YYNGEE. The DNA for the CDR3 is TGTGCCAGCAGAGGGAGTGGCGATGAGCAGTTCTTC. Translation gives CASRGSGDEQFF.

In its sample, this clone was seen once. V gene TRBV5-1 combines with J gene TRBJ2-3; TRBD2 agrees at 8 bases. CDR1 is SGHRS and CDR2 is YFSETQ in the germline V gene. The CDR3 has 15 amino acids. V lost 4 bases to trimming and J lost 1 base; unmatched junction nucleotides: 5. CDR3 sequence (DNA): TGCGCCAGCAGCCGCCCAGCGGGAGGCACAGATACGCAGTATTTT. Protein: CASSRPAGGTDTQYF.

This clone has more than one count but fewer than ten. This chain uses TRBV28 with TRBJ2-1, with no clear D. V dropped 4 bases and J dropped 6 bases, with 7 bases sitting between them. The germline V gene encodes CDR1 MDHEN and CDR2 SYDVKM. The CDR3 extends over 12 amino acids. CDR3: CASSSVRNEQFF. CDR3 DNA: TGTGCCAGCAGTTCGGTACGCAATGAGCAGTTCTTC. Complete variable domain (other parts from reference TRBV28 and TRBJ2-1): DVKVTQSSRYLVKRTGEKVFLECVQDMDHENMFWYRQDPGLGLRLIYFSYDVKMKEKGDIPEGYSVSREKKERFSLILESASTNQTSMYLCASSSVRNEQFFGPGTRLTVL.

The chain carries TRBV7-3 and TRBJ2-7, with D tentatively TRBD2 (5 bases). The CDR3 covers 14 residues. Germline assignment: CDR1 SGHTA and CDR2 FQGTGA. The V gene lost 1 base and the J gene lost 3 bases, with 10 bases spanning the gap. The CDR3: CASSLNGGGYEQYF. The CDR3 DNA reads as TGTGCCAGCAGCTTAAACGGTGGAGGCTACGAGCAGTACTTC. Full variable domain (rest looked up from reference TRBV7-3 and TRBJ2-7): GAGVSQTPSNKVTEKGKYVELRCDPISGHTALYWYRQSLGQGPEFLIYFQGTGAADDSGLPNDRFFAVRPEGSVSTLKIQRTERGDSAVYLCASSLNGGGYEQYFGPGTRLTVT.

This clone was found once. This sequence joins TRBV5-1 and TRBJ2-3; no reliable D call. The V end was cut by 0 bases, the J end by 1 base, with 6 bases between. In germline, CDR1 is SGHRS, CDR2 YFSETQ. The CDR3 sequence is 14 residues long. The CDR3 reads CASSLALRTDTQYF. CDR3 nucleotide sequence: TGCGCCAGCAGCTTGGCGCTACGCACAGATACGCAGTATTTT.

The chain is built from TRBV6-1 and TRBJ2-5, with D possibly being TRBD1 (5 bases). The CDR3 length is 15 residues. CDR1 MNHNS and CDR2 SASEGT come from the germline V gene. Trimming took off 1 base at V and 2 bases at J, with 11 bases between the two ends. The CDR3 DNA follows: TGTGCCAGCAGTGAAGGCCCAGGGCGGCAAGAGACCCAGTACTTC. It yields the protein CASSEGPGRQETQYF.

V gene TRBV28 combines with J gene TRBJ2-7; TRBD2 matches 9 bases. This CDR3 region has 14 residues. The trim removed 6 bases at V and 3 bases at J, leaving 6 bases unmatched. Germline assignment: CDR1 MDHEN and CDR2 SYDVKM. The CDR3 bases are TGTGCCAGCAGATTAGCGGGAGCAAACTACGAGCAGTACTTC. Residues: CASRLAGANYEQYF.

The V call is TRBV7-2, the J call TRBJ1-5, with 7 bases matching TRBD1. Germline V gene lookup returns CDR1 SGHTA and CDR2 FQGNSA. This CDR3 is built from 14 residues. J lost 3 bases, V lost 4 bases, and 3 bases had no gene match. CDR3 coding DNA: TGTGCCAGCAGCTCCCAGGGGGTCAATCAGCCCCAGCATTTT. It encodes CASSSQGVNQPQHF.

V usage is TRBV19 and J usage is TRBJ2-5; 7 bases align to TRBD2. The CDR3 has 14 residues. Losses at the gene ends were 7 bases for V and 1 base for J; bases not matched to a gene: 6. Germline V lookup: CDR1 LNHDA, CDR2 SQIVND (reference sequence). CDR3 residues: CASTSPGGQETQYF. The CDR3 DNA is TGTGCCAGTACCTCGCCGGGGGGCCAAGAGACCCAGTACTTC.

J is TRBJ1-4 and V is TRBV6-5; TRBD1 matches 10 bases. The germline gives CDR1 MNHEY, CDR2 SVGAGI. The CDR3 is 14 amino acids. Trimming at V came to 5 bases and at J to 5 bases, leaving 2 bases not matched to a gene. DNA for the CDR3: TGTGCCAGCAGTCCGGGACAGGGGAATGAAAAACTGTTTTTT. It specifies CASSPGQGNEKLFF.

The rearrangement joins TRBV6-4 to TRBJ2-3; 9 bases align to TRBD2. Germline V lookup: CDR1 MRHNA, CDR2 SNTAGT. The V and J ends lost 0 bases and 5 bases, in that order; junction bases with no gene match: 6. This CDR3 contains 16 residues. The CDR3 nucleotides are TGTGCCAGCAGTGACTCAGGGGTAGCGGGAGAAGATACGCAGTATTTT. The encoded protein is CASSDSGVAGEDTQYF.

The chain carries TRBV29-1 and TRBJ2-2, with 9 positions matching TRBD2. The CDR3 length is 15 residues. J gave up 1 base and V 4 bases, and 4 bases lay outside the gene matches. Looked up from germline, CDR1 is SQVTM and CDR2 is ANQGSEA. CDR3 sequence: CSVVPSGMNTGELFF. The DNA of the CDR3 is TGCAGCGTTGTGCCTAGCGGGATGAACACCGGGGAGCTGTTTTTT.

Only one count was recorded for this clone. The chain recombines TRBV7-8 with TRBJ2-7; D unresolved. Germline CDR1 SGHVS, CDR2 FQNEAQ. CDR3 length: 11 amino acids. Trimming left V 4 bases short and J 6 bases short, with 7 bases between. CDR3: CASSSPGEQYF. CDR3 coding DNA: TGTGCCAGCAGCTCCCCGGGCGAGCAGTACTTC.

The chain is built from TRBV4-3 and TRBJ2-7; possibly TRBD2 for D (6 bases). V lost 3 bases and J lost 6, with 15 bases in between. Germline loops: CDR1 LGHNA, CDR2 YSLEER. This CDR3 region has 14 residues. The CDR3: CASSHTFGGGEQYF. The CDR3 nucleotides are TGCGCCAGCAGCCATACGTTCGGGGGAGGCGAGCAGTACTTC.

The CDR3 DNA reads as TGTGCCAGCAGCTTAAGGCGGGACCAAGAGACCCAGTACTTC. Amino acids: CASSLRRDQETQYF. The chain is built from TRBV7-9 and TRBJ2-5, with D perhaps matching TRBD2 (5 bases). V was shortened by 2 bases and J by 0 bases, with 7 bases between the two germline ends. Per germline, CDR1 SEHNR and CDR2 FQNEAQ (reference sequence). This CDR3 contains 14 residues.

The CDR3 spells CASSPRGQGRDQPQHF. CDR3 in DNA: TGTGCCAGCAGCCCAAGGGGACAGGGGCGGGATCAGCCCCAGCATTTT. The J gene is TRBJ1-5, the V gene TRBV28; 10 bases line up with TRBD1. CDR3 length: 16 residues. Germline V gene lookup returns CDR1 MDHEN and CDR2 SYDVKM. Trimming cost V 6 bases and J 5 bases; bases outside gene matches: 10.

This chain connects TRBV5-6 to TRBJ1-2; TRBD1 aligns across 7 bases. Germline assignment: CDR1 SGHDT and CDR2 YYEEEE. V shed 5 bases and J 4 bases; nucleotides not matched to a gene: 8. The CDR3 is made up of 14 amino acids. The chain's CDR3 is CASSFGAGGYGYTF. CDR3 in DNA: TGTGCCAGCAGTTTCGGTGCAGGGGGCTATGGCTACACCTTC.

The chain recombines TRBV7-2 with TRBJ1-4; D uncertain. The CDR3 runs 15 residues. Germline V gives CDR1 SGHTA, CDR2 FQGNSA. The germline V and J ends were trimmed by 5 bases and 7 bases, with 17 bases remaining between them. CDR3 region: CASSPDARLAEKLFF. In nucleotides, the CDR3 is TGTGCCAGCAGCCCCGATGCCAGGTTGGCTGAAAAACTGTTTTTT. The full variable domain, rest sourced from reference TRBV7-2 and TRBJ1-4, is GAGVSQSPSNKVTEKGKDVELRCDPISGHTALYWYRQSLGQGLEFLIYFQGNSAPDKSGLPSDRFSAERTGGSVSTLTIQRTQQEDSAVYLCASSPDARLAEKLFFGSGTQLSVL.

The V and J genes are TRBV9 and TRBJ2-3, with unresolved D. V was shortened by 3 bases and J by 0 bases, with 17 bases between the two germline ends. The germline CDR1 and CDR2 sequences are SGDLS and YYNGEE. CDR3 length: 17 residues. The CDR3: CASSDHSGSRSTDTQYF. In nucleotides, the CDR3 is TGTGCCAGCAGCGATCACTCCGGGTCCCGAAGCACAGATACGCAGTATTTT.

V and J are TRBV28 and TRBJ2-7; perhaps TRBD1 as D (5 bases). The CDR3 is 13 amino acids. V was trimmed by 8 bases and J by 0 bases, leaving 11 bases between them. Germline V gene data show CDR1 as MDHEN and CDR2 as SYDVKM. The CDR3 nucleotides read TGTGCCAGCCTGATGGGGCCCTCCTACGAGCAGTACTTC. Amino acids: CASLMGPSYEQYF.